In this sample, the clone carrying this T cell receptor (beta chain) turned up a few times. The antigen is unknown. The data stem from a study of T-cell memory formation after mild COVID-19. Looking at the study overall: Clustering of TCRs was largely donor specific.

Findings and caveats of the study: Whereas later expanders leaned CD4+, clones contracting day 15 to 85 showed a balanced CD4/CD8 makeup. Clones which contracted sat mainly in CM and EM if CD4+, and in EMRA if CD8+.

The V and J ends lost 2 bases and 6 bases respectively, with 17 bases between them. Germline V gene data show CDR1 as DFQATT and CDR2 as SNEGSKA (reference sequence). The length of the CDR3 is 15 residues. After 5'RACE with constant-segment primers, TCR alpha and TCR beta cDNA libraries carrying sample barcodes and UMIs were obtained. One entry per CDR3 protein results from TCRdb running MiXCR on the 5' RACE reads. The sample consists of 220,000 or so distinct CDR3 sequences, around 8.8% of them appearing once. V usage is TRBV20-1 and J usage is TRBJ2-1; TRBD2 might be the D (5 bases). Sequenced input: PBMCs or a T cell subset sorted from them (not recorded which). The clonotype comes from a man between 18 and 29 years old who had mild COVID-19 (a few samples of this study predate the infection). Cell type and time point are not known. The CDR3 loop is CSARPWRGGFNEQFF. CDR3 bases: TGCAGTGCTAGACCCTGGAGAGGAGGATTCAATGAGCAGTTCTTC.